The present entry profiles one T cell receptor (beta chain) with its context. What it binds is not known. The CDR3 is 16 residues long. CDR1 LGHNA and CDR2 YNFKEQ come from the germline V gene. V dropped 3 bases and J dropped 6; count of bases not matched to a gene: 11. This sample is part of a study of cytomegalovirus exposure and HLA in healthy donors. Profiling relied on immunoSEQ multiplex PCR, and the TCRdb table lists in-frame clones only, not all of them. The sample lists about 170,000 clones; 86% were seen once. The donors were part of the validation cohort, which consisted of approximately 110 subjects and was separate from the first cohort of 666 subjects. Overall study findings and caveats: The TCR clusters that emerged in the first cohort tended, a later analysis found, to co-occur in the 120 validation repertoires. The listing of 150 to 200 TCR beta chains classed them as cytomegalovirus-associated.

Input material: PBMCs. The origin of this receptor is a man aged 18 to 30 in good health and CMV-seropositive. V and J are TRBV4-2 and TRBJ2-7; 10 nucleotides line up with TRBD2. CDR3 region: CASSHPLAGALGEQYF. The CDR3 DNA follows: TGTGCCAGCAGCCACCCCCTAGCGGGGGCCCTCGGCGAGCAGTACTTC.